The 23 T cell receptor beta chains below were found in one sample sequenced in a study of beta chain features in type 1 diabetes. Expressed TCRB transcripts were sequenced because the isolated RNA had all been reverse transcribed beforehand. Some clones are missing from TCRdb's copy, which holds only in-frame ones; the method was immunoSEQ multiplex PCR. This table has hundreds of thousands of clones, 14% appearing once. What was sequenced was naive CD4+ T cells from blood. Source of these receptors: a woman in her forties in good health.

The chain recombines TRBV6-6 with TRBJ2-3, with D possibly being TRBD1 (7 bases). V gave up 6 bases and J gave up 5 bases, with 21 bases separating them. The V gene's germline CDR1 is MNHNY and CDR2 SVGAGI (reference sequence). CDR3 length equals 16 residues. CDR3 in amino acids: CASRHGGQLPVDTQYF. The CDR3 region has the DNA TGTGCCAGCAGGCACGGGGGACAGTTACCCGTAGATACGCAGTATTTT.

This clone was recorded a few times. This chain joins TRBV5-1 and TRBJ2-5; D may be TRBD2 (7 bases). Gene TRBJ2-7 matches the end of the DNA better, so the J call may be wrong. Germline CDR1 is SGHRS and CDR2 is YFSETQ. The CDR3 has 12 amino acids. The CDR3 nucleotides read TGCGCCAGCCGGGGGGACAACTACGAGCAGTACTTC. Its protein is CASRGDNYEQYF.

The chain uses TRBV5-4 and TRBJ1-3, with D perhaps matching TRBD1 (5 bases). CDR1 is SGHNT and CDR2 is YYREEE in the germline V gene (reference sequence). This CDR3 spans 15 amino acids. V was clipped by 4 bases and J by 1 base, with 12 bases between them. The CDR3 DNA reads as TGTGCCAGCAGCAACCTTCAGGGTTCTGGAAACACCATATATTTT. Translated, it gives CASSNLQGSGNTIYF.

This clone appeared a few times. This chain links TRBV11-2 with TRBJ1-2; D gene ambiguous. CDR3 length: 14 residues. V shed 0 bases and J shed 1 base, with 6 bases lying between them. Germline CDR1 SGHAT, CDR2 FQNNGV. Here the CDR3 reads CASSLDPFNYGYTF. Here the CDR3 DNA reads TGTGCCAGCAGCTTAGATCCTTTTAACTATGGCTACACCTTC. Variable domain in full (rest from reference TRBV11-2 and TRBJ1-2): EAGVAQSPRYKIIEKRQSVAFWCNPISGHATLYWYQQILGQGPKLLIQFQNNGVVDDSQLPKDRFSAERLKGVDSTLKIQPAKLEDSAVYLCASSLDPFNYGYTFGSGTRLTVV.

In this sample, this clone turned up a few times. The chain joins TRBV18 to TRBJ2-3, with D possibly matching TRBD1 (5 bases). Germline CDR1 KGHSH, CDR2 LQKENI. V was trimmed by 3 bases and J by 2 bases, leaving 9 bases between them. CDR3 length: 14 residues. CDR3 DNA: TGTGCCAGCTCACCGACAGCCACCACAGATACGCAGTATTTT. Translated: CASSPTATTDTQYF.

The sample holds a few counts of this clone. This chain joins TRBV18 and TRBJ1-5, with 9 bases lining up with TRBD1. CDR1 and CDR2 from the germline V gene are KGHSH and LQKENI. V lost 3 bases to trimming and J lost 6 bases; unmatched junction nucleotides: 6. The CDR3 runs 15 residues. CDR3 bases: TGTGCCAGCTCACCTCCGGGACAGGGCCCTCAGCCCCAGCATTTT. Translated: CASSPPGQGPQPQHF.

The J gene is TRBJ2-7, the V gene TRBV6-6; TRBD1 might be the D (6 bases). Trimming took off 5 bases at V and 6 bases at J, with 11 bases between the two ends. Germline CDR1 is MNHNY and CDR2 is SVGAGI (reference sequence). This CDR3 is 12 amino acids long. CDR3: CASSGGDLEQYF. In DNA form, the CDR3 reads TGTGCCAGCAGTGGGGGCGACCTCGAGCAGTACTTC.

The chain joins TRBV29-1 to TRBJ2-3, with 7 bases that match TRBD2. Germline CDR1 and CDR2: SQVTM and ANQGSEA. The CDR3 is 12 amino acids. The ends lost 3 bases at V and 6 bases at J; junction bases unmatched: 3. CDR3 amino acids: CSVDGEGDTQYF. The CDR3, as DNA: TGCAGCGTTGACGGGGAGGGGGATACGCAGTATTTT.

The chain uses TRBV5-1 and TRBJ2-1; TRBD1 matches 9 bases. The length of the CDR3 is 15 residues. Trimming cost V 4 bases and J 1 base; bases outside gene matches: 3. Germline CDR1 is SGHRS and CDR2 is YFSETQ. The CDR3 region is CASSPTGGSYNEQFF. The CDR3 DNA reads TGCGCCAGCAGCCCGACAGGGGGGTCCTACAATGAGCAGTTCTTC.

The rearrangement uses TRBV7-9 and TRBJ2-2; D may be TRBD2 (6 bases). The CDR3 sequence is 12 residues long. CDR1 and CDR2 from the germline V gene are SEHNR and FQNEAQ (reference sequence). Trimming stripped 8 bases from V and 7 bases from J, with 11 bases between. This chain's CDR3 is CASLRRVGELFF. The CDR3 DNA reads as TGTGCCAGCCTTAGGAGGGTCGGGGAGCTGTTTTTT.

V and J are TRBV4-1 and TRBJ1-6, with no clear D. The CDR3 extends over 15 amino acids. The ends were cut back, 2 bases at V and 0 bases at J, with 5 bases in the middle. Germline V gene data show CDR1 as MGHRA and CDR2 as YSYEKL. DNA of the CDR3: TGCGCCAGCAGCCAACCCCTCTCCTATAATTCACCCCTCCACTTT. It encodes CASSQPLSYNSPLHF.

This chain connects TRBV6-1 to TRBJ1-6; D may be TRBD1 (6 bases). CDR1 is MNHNS, CDR2 SASEGT, per germline. V shed 2 bases and J shed 10 bases, with 18 bases lying between them. This CDR3 comprises 16 residues. CDR3 region: CASSERQTPGGSPLHF. In nucleotides, the CDR3 is TGTGCCAGCAGTGAAAGGCAGACGCCTGGGGGCTCACCCCTCCACTTT.

This clone was seen a few times. This chain links TRBV5-6 with TRBJ1-2; 12 nucleotides align to TRBD1. Germline lookup yields CDR1 SGHDT and CDR2 YYEEEE. This CDR3 has 14 residues. V trimming: 4 bases; J trimming: 6 bases; junction bases outside the gene matches: 4. Here the CDR3 reads CASSRGQGAHGYTF. As DNA, the CDR3 is TGTGCCAGCAGCCGGGGACAGGGGGCTCATGGCTACACCTTC.

This clone was seen more than once but under ten times. The chain employs TRBV7-8 and TRBJ1-1; tentatively, D is TRBD1 (5 bases). This CDR3 spans 14 amino acids. V lost 5 bases, J lost 0 bases, and 10 bases lay in between. Germline-derived CDR1 and CDR2 are SGHVS and FQNEAQ. The CDR3 DNA reads as TGTGCCAGCAGCCCCGAAGGGGTGAACACTGAAGCTTTCTTT. Translation gives CASSPEGVNTEAFF. Full variable domain (missing parts from reference TRBV7-8 and TRBJ1-1): GAGVSQSPRYKVAKRGQDVALRCDPISGHVSLFWYQQALGQGPEFLTYFQNEAQLDKSGLPSDRFFAERPEGSVSTLKIQRTQQEDSAVYLCASSPEGVNTEAFFGQGTRLTVV.

This clone was seen a handful of times. DNA of the CDR3: TGTGCCAGCAGCTTAGTTAGCGGGGGGACCTACAATGAGCAGTTCTTC. This sequence encodes CASSLVSGGTYNEQFF. V is TRBV7-6 and J is TRBJ2-1, with 10 bases matching TRBD2. With V trimmed by 1 base and J by 2 bases, 2 bases remained unmatched. The CDR3 consists of 16 residues. CDR1 SGHVS and CDR2 FNYEAQ come from the germline V gene.

The chain is built from TRBV7-9 and TRBJ2-4, with 8 bases that match TRBD1. This CDR3 contains 16 residues. V lost 1 base and J lost 3; bases outside the gene matches: 5. The germline V gene has CDR1 SEHNR and CDR2 FQNEAQ (reference sequence). The chain's CDR3 is CASSLGQGLDKNIQYF. CDR3 bases: TGTGCCAGCAGCTTAGGACAGGGGCTAGACAAAAACATTCAGTACTTC. The complete variable domain, with remaining parts taken from reference TRBV7-9 and TRBJ2-4, reads DTGVSQNPRHKITKRGQNVTFRCDPISEHNRLYWYRQTLGQGPEFLTYFQNEAQLEKSRLLSDRFSAERPKGSFSTLEIQRTEQGDSAMYLCASSLGQGLDKNIQYFGAGTRLSVL.

The table lists this clone with a few counts. J is TRBJ2-7 and V is TRBV6-5; the match to TRBD1 covers 9 bases. This CDR3 spans 14 amino acids. V shed 2 bases and J 2 bases; nucleotides not matched to a gene: 1. From germline, CDR1 is MNHEY and CDR2 SVGAGI. The CDR3 is CASSYRDRAYEQYF. The CDR3 bases are TGTGCCAGCAGTTACCGGGACAGGGCCTACGAGCAGTACTTC.

This clone was detected only a few times. The V and J genes are TRBV11-2 and TRBJ2-7; 7 nucleotides agree with TRBD2. The CDR3 has 17 amino acids. From germline, CDR1 is SGHAT and CDR2 FQNNGV. V dropped 1 base and J dropped 2; count of bases not matched to a gene: 11. CDR3 bases: TGTGCCAGCAGCTTAGGTGTGTTAGCGGGTCAGACCTACGAGCAGTACTTC. Translating gives CASSLGVLAGQTYEQYF.

CDR3 in amino acids: CASSVGIQGTDSPLHF. The DNA for the CDR3 is TGTGCCAGCAGCGTAGGGATACAGGGAACCGATTCACCCCTCCACTTT. The chain employs TRBV9 and TRBJ1-6, with D possibly matching TRBD1 (6 bases). From germline, CDR1 is SGDLS and CDR2 YYNGEE. V gave up 0 bases and J gave up 8 bases, with 15 bases separating them. The CDR3 spans 16 residues.

This clone was found a few times. The chain employs TRBV5-1 and TRBJ2-7, with TRBD1 matching over 7 bases. V dropped 4 bases and J dropped 5; count of bases not matched to a gene: 3. The germline V gene has CDR1 SGHRS and CDR2 YFSETQ. This CDR3 contains 12 residues. The CDR3 reads CASSRDRNEQYF. DNA for the CDR3: TGCGCCAGCAGCCGGGACAGAAACGAGCAGTACTTC.

The chain links TRBV11-3 to TRBJ2-1, with TRBD2 identical over 8 bases. The V segment lost 3 bases and the J segment 7 bases; nucleotides outside the gene matches: 11. The germline gives CDR1 SGHNT, CDR2 YENEEA. This CDR3 region has 16 residues. The CDR3 DNA sequence: TGTGCCAGCAGCTTTGACGGGGGGGCATACCAAAATGAGCAGTTCTTC. It is translated as CASSFDGGAYQNEQFF.

This sequence joins TRBV6-1 and TRBJ2-3; tentative D call: TRBD1 (6 bases). The CDR3 totals 15 residues. Germline V gives CDR1 MNHNS, CDR2 SASEGT. V was shortened by 4 bases and J by 0 bases, with 11 bases between the two germline ends. The CDR3 DNA reads TGTGCCAGCAGTGCGACAGGAGCTAGCACAGATACGCAGTATTTT. Protein: CASSATGASTDTQYF.

V gene TRBV5-4 combines with J gene TRBJ2-7; TRBD1 might be the D (6 bases). The CDR3 spans 14 residues. V was clipped by 0 bases and J by 1 base, with 8 bases between them. Germline CDR1 SGHNT, CDR2 YYREEE (reference sequence). In DNA form, the CDR3 reads TGTGCCAGCAGCTTGGACAGGGAATCCTACGAGCAGTACTTC. It encodes CASSLDRESYEQYF.